One and the same sample provided the 8 T cell receptor beta chains below, sequenced in a study of cytomegalovirus exposure and HLA in healthy donors. A multiplex PCR was run with 60 Vbeta primers and 13 Jbeta primers. TCRdb's copy holds only in-frame clones and misses some; the assay was immunoSEQ multiplex PCR. The data show some 120,000 clones, 72% seen once. Sequencing was carried out using PBMCs. These receptors all come from a man aged 25 to 40 in good health and CMV-seronegative.

The V call is TRBV5-1, the J call TRBJ1-2; TRBD1 agrees at 8 bases. CDR1 and CDR2 from the germline V gene are SGHRS and YFSETQ. This CDR3 is 16 amino acids long. V shed 1 base, J shed 0 bases, and the junction held 5 bases outside the gene matches. Here the CDR3 reads CASSLPLTGANYGYTF. The CDR3 DNA reads TGCGCCAGCAGCTTGCCCCTGACAGGGGCTAACTATGGCTACACCTTC.

This clone appeared a single time. The chain employs TRBV5-1 and TRBJ1-2; no definite D call. The germline V gene encodes CDR1 SGHRS and CDR2 YFSETQ. Trimming took off 4 bases at V and 8 bases at J, with 18 bases between the two ends. The CDR3 covers 14 residues. Here the CDR3 DNA reads TGCGCCAGCAGCCCATCCCCGGCGGGGTTCGGCTACACCTTC. As protein: CASSPSPAGFGYTF.

CDR3 sequence reads: CASSQIRRGDEQFF. The CDR3 nucleotides read TGTGCCAGCAGCCAAATCAGGAGGGGCGATGAGCAGTTCTTC. The chain uses TRBV16 and TRBJ2-1, with a possible D match to TRBD2 (6 bases). Germline lookup yields CDR1 KGHSY and CDR2 FQNENV. CDR3 size: 14 residues. The V end lost 2 bases, the J end lost 8 bases, and 13 bases lay between the germline ends.

This sequence joins TRBV7-8 and TRBJ2-7, with a tentative D call TRBD2 (6 bases). The germline gives CDR1 SGHVS, CDR2 FQNEAQ. The V and J ends lost 3 bases and 0 bases respectively, with 12 bases between them. CDR3 length: 15 residues. This chain's CDR3 is CASSLGRTSSYEQYF. For the CDR3, the DNA is TGTGCCAGCAGCTTGGGGAGGACCAGCTCCTACGAGCAGTACTTC.

This rearrangement joins TRBV5-1 to TRBJ2-7, with D possibly matching TRBD2 (6 bases). CDR1 is SGHRS and CDR2 is YFSETQ in the germline V gene. Trimming pared 2 bases from V and 0 bases from J, leaving 9 bases between. The CDR3 contains 14 residues. The CDR3 region is CASSLAGSSYEQYF. The CDR3 DNA reads as TGCGCCAGCAGCTTAGCGGGTAGCTCCTACGAGCAGTACTTC. The complete variable domain, with remaining parts taken from reference TRBV5-1 and TRBJ2-7, reads KAGVTQTPRYLIKTRGQQVTLSCSPISGHRSVSWYQQTPGQGLQFLFEYFSETQRNKGNFPGRFSGRQFSNSRSEMNVSTLELGDSALYLCASSLAGSSYEQYFGPGTRLTVT.

The rearrangement uses TRBV4-1 and TRBJ2-2, with 7 bases that match TRBD1. Germline V gene data show CDR1 as MGHRA and CDR2 as YSYEKL. The junction had 6 bases not matched to a gene; V was cut back by 4 bases and J by 7 bases. CDR3 length: 14 residues. CDR3 loop: CASSLGQVDGELFF. CDR3 sequence (DNA): TGCGCCAGCAGCCTCGGACAGGTGGACGGGGAGCTGTTTTTT.

This sequence joins TRBV7-9 and TRBJ2-1, with D possibly matching TRBD1 (5 bases). V was cut by 1 base and J by 8 bases, with 18 bases left in between. Per the germline V gene, CDR1 is SEHNR and CDR2 is FQNEAQ (reference sequence). The CDR3 is made up of 16 amino acids. DNA for the CDR3: TGTGCCAGCAGCTTAGGTCTGACAGTCTATCGGGATGAGCAGTTCTTC. It encodes CASSLGLTVYRDEQFF.

The chain combines TRBV28 with TRBJ1-5, with TRBD1 matching over 9 bases. Looked up from germline, CDR1 is MDHEN and CDR2 is SYDVKM. The CDR3 totals 20 residues. V dropped 10 bases and J dropped 6; count of bases not matched to a gene: 28. The CDR3 loop is CATSPSSWTGVALLAQPQHF. In nucleotides, the CDR3 is TGTGCCACCTCCCCTTCCTCCTGGACAGGGGTGGCTCTATTGGCTCAGCCCCAGCATTTT.